The source of this TCR beta chain is a study of OX40 agonist ivuxolimab in advanced cancers. Study details: Three dose-escalation patients had partial responses: one with hepatocellular carcinoma and two with cutaneous melanoma.

A word on this clone: Antigen unknown.

V lost 4 bases to trimming and J lost 8 bases; unmatched junction nucleotides: 13. CDR1 and CDR2 from the germline V gene are GTSNPN and SVGIG (reference sequence). This CDR3 is 15 amino acids long. Study findings and constraints: At 0.1 to 3.0 mg/kg, clonal expansion of CD4+ and CD8+ blood T cells had occurred by week 6. Average numbers of expanded clones were greater in CD8+ T cells than in CD4+. It was also the case that some nonresponders had low normalized T-cell clonal expansion.

Clones were sequenced by immunoSEQ multiplex PCR, and TCRdb holds only the in-frame ones, with some missing. The sample yields some 45,000 clones, roughly 86% seen once. The sequence came from an adult with an advanced solid tumor such as melanoma, head and neck, liver or kidney cancer. Sequences were derived from CD4+ or CD8+ T cells sorted from blood, sampled in a trial of the OX40 agonist ivuxolimab. The chain combines TRBV30 with TRBJ1-3; 8 nucleotides agree with TRBD1. The DNA of the CDR3 is TGTGCCTGGATGAGGGATCAGGGGGCGATGGACACCATATATTTT. Translation gives CAWMRDQGAMDTIYF.